This T cell receptor (beta chain) was found in a study of esophageal squamous cell carcinoma under preoperative chemotherapy. Overall study context: TCR repertoires were profiled from both peripheral blood T cells and tumor-infiltrating lymphocytes. Study-level points and caveats: After treatment, tumor-infiltrating lymphocytes apparently came partly from blood T cells. Tumor-infiltrating lymphocytes showed no significant post-chemotherapy TCR diversity increase, unlike peripheral T cells.

Time point noted: after preoperative PTX-NDP chemotherapy. Preoperative chemotherapy with paclitaxel-nedaplatin was given to patients before surgery. TCRdb reprocessed the PCR reads with MiXCR, giving one entry per CDR3 protein. Of about 32,000 distinct CDR3 sequences in the sample, 52% were seen once. Turning to this clonotype: Antigen unknown.

CDR1 SGHTA and CDR2 FQGTGA come from the germline V gene. The CDR3 contains 13 residues. Deletions cut 4 bases from V and 14 bases from J, with 19 bases between. The rearrangement links TRBV7-3 to TRBJ2-3, with no clear D. The sample here was taken from a patient given preoperative chemotherapy. The receptor was derived from a human donor with esophageal squamous cell carcinoma. The donor label of this sample is uncertain. The CDR3 here is CASSSTMSQDRYF. As DNA, the CDR3 is TGTGCCAGCAGCTCCACCATGTCCCAAGATCGGTATTTT.